A single sample gave rise to the 9 T cell receptor beta chains below, sequenced in a study of identical twins. TCRdb reprocessed the 5' RACE reads with MiXCR, giving one entry per CDR3 protein. The sample includes under 900,000 distinct CDR3 sequences, approximately 13% of them seen just once. These data are also associated with another study on yellow fever vaccine responses in identical twins.

The specimen sequenced was PBMCs. These receptor sequences come from a woman between 18 and 29 years old in good health.

In this sample, this clonotype turned up a few times. The chain joins TRBV20-1 to TRBJ1-2; no reliable D call. Trimming pared 3 bases from V and 2 bases from J, leaving 10 bases between. This CDR3 spans 13 amino acids. CDR1 is DFQATT and CDR2 is SNEGSKA in the germline V gene (reference sequence). The CDR3 sequence is CSARLPANYGYTF. CDR3 nucleotides: TGCAGTGCTAGGTTGCCTGCAAACTATGGCTACACCTTC.

This clonotype came up a few times. This rearrangement joins TRBV6-1 to TRBJ2-5, with 10 bases that match TRBD1. V dropped 6 bases and J dropped 5; count of bases not matched to a gene: 6. CDR1 is MNHNS and CDR2 is SASEGT in the germline V gene. There are 14 residues in the CDR3. The CDR3 loop is CASRQGTGVETQYF. CDR3 in DNA: TGTGCCAGCAGACAAGGGACAGGGGTCGAGACCCAGTACTTC.

This clonotype has only a few counts. V and J are TRBV3-1 and TRBJ1-2; D unresolved. The CDR3 runs to 14 residues. Between the trimmed V and J ends, which lost 1 base and 4 bases, there was a span of 10 bases. The germline gives CDR1 LGHDT, CDR2 YNNKEL (reference sequence). This CDR3 is CASSQGPLGYGYTF. DNA of the CDR3: TGTGCCAGCAGCCAAGGACCCTTGGGCTATGGCTACACCTTC.

This chain joins TRBV29-1 and TRBJ2-1, with 11 bases identical to TRBD1. V lost 1 base, J lost 8 bases, and 7 bases stayed unmatched. This CDR3 is built from 15 residues. In germline, CDR1 is SQVTM, CDR2 ANQGSEA. CDR3 amino acids: CSVEARDRGRYEQFF. As DNA, the CDR3 is TGCAGCGTTGAAGCCCGGGACAGGGGGAGATATGAGCAGTTCTTC.

This clonotype was seen more than once but under ten times. The gene calls are TRBV28 and TRBJ2-3; no reliable D call. The V end was cut by 5 bases, the J end by 1 base, with 10 bases between. The CDR3 spans 14 residues. Germline V gives CDR1 MDHEN, CDR2 SYDVKM. In DNA, the CDR3 is TGTGCCAGCAGTGGGTTTCTTGGCACAGATACGCAGTATTTT. It is translated as CASSGFLGTDTQYF.

This chain links TRBV5-1 with TRBJ1-2, with D perhaps TRBD1 (5 bases). The CDR3 contains 15 residues. V dropped 4 bases and J dropped 8 bases, with 21 bases sitting between them. Per germline, CDR1 SGHRS and CDR2 YFSETQ. The CDR3 DNA reads TGCGCCAGCAGCCCCTACCCCGGTCAGGGTGGGGGCTACACCTTC. Translation: CASSPYPGQGGGYTF.

This clonotype was seen a handful of times. The CDR3 reads CASSVFGQGYNEQFF. CDR3 nucleotides: TGTGCCAGCAGCGTCTTCGGACAGGGCTACAATGAGCAGTTCTTC. The chain links TRBV7-9 to TRBJ2-1; 8 bases match TRBD1. The CDR3 is made up of 15 amino acids. Unmatched junction bases numbered 6, after V lost 5 bases and J lost 3 bases. Germline loops: CDR1 SEHNR, CDR2 FQNEAQ (reference sequence).

The chain has TRBV19 and TRBJ1-6; the D gene is possibly TRBD1 (5 bases). V was pared by 8 bases and J by 7 bases, with 18 bases between. CDR3 length: 15 amino acids. Germline V gene data show CDR1 as LNHDA and CDR2 as SQIVND (reference sequence). The CDR3, as DNA: TGTGCCAGTGCTTCCTCCGGGACCGAGAATTCACCCCTCCACTTT. Protein product: CASASSGTENSPLHF.

This clonotype occurred once. V and J are TRBV24-1 and TRBJ2-3, with TRBD1 matching 9 bases. The CDR3 totals 20 residues. The V gene end was trimmed by 2 bases and the J gene end by 1 base; junction bases not matched to a gene: 15. The germline V gene has CDR1 KGHDR and CDR2 SFDVKD. CDR3: CATSDSPGTGLVAGTDTQYF. DNA of the CDR3: TGTGCCACCAGTGATTCGCCCGGGACAGGGTTAGTAGCCGGCACAGATACGCAGTATTTT.